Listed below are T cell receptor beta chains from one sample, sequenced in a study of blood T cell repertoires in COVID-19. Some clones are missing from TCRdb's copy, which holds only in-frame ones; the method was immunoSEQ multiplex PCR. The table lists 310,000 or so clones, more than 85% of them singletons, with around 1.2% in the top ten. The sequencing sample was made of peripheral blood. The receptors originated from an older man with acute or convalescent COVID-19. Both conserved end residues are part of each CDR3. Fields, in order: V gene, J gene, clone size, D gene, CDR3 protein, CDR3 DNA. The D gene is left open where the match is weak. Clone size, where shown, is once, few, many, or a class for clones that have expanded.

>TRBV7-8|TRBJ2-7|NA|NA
CASSLRGEQYF
TGTGCCAGCAGCTTAAGGGGAGAGCAGTACTTC
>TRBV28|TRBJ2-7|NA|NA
CASSLPGYEQYF
TGTGCCAGCAGTTTACCAGGCTACGAGCAGTACTTC
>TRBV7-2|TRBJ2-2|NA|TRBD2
CASMGLAGGNTGELFF
TGTGCCAGCATGGGACTAGCGGGAGGTAACACCGGGGAGCTGTTTTTT
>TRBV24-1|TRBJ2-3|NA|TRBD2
CAIDSSGRLADTQYF
TGTGCCATCGACAGTAGCGGGAGGTTAGCAGATACGCAGTATTTT
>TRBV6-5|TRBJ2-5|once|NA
CASSPQGSGETQYF
TGTGCCAGCAGTCCACAGGGAAGCGGAGAGACCCAGTACTTC
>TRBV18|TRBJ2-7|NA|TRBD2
CASSPGGGYYEQYF
TGTGCCAGCTCACCAGGGGGGGGGTACTACGAGCAGTACTTC
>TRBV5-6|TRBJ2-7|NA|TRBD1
CASSLYDRVGIYEQYF
TGTGCCAGCAGCTTATATGACAGGGTGGGGATCTACGAGCAGTACTTC
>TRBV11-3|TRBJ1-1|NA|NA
CASSNRGWVWTEAFF
TGTGCCAGCAGCAATCGGGGATGGGTCTGGACTGAAGCTTTCTTT
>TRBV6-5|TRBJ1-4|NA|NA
CASSYWRDNEKLFF
TGTGCCAGCAGTTACTGGCGGGATAATGAAAAACTGTTTTTT
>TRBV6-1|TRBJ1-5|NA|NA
CASSEAPDSYSNQPQHF
TGTGCCAGCAGTGAAGCGCCCGACAGCTATAGCAATCAGCCCCAGCATTTT
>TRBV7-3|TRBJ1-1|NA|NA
CASSWLQGTEAFF
TGTGCCAGCAGCTGGCTTCAGGGGACTGAAGCTTTCTTT
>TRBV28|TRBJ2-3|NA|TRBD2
CASSFPPTFPGLAGGTDTQYF
TGTGCCAGCAGTTTCCCGCCGACGTTCCCGGGACTAGCGGGGGGCACAGATACGCAGTATTTT
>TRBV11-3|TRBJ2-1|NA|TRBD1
CASSRTGGNEQFF
TGTGCCAGCAGCCGTACAGGGGGCAATGAGCAGTTCTTC
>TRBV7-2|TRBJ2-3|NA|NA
CASRTGTAGDTQYF
TGTGCCAGCAGGACCGGGACAGCGGGAGATACGCAGTATTTT
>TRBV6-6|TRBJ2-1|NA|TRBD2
CASIFRGPSGNNEQFF
TGTGCCAGCATTTTTCGGGGGCCTAGCGGGAACAATGAGCAGTTCTTC
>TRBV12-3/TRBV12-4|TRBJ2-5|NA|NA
CASSFGPETQYF
TGTGCCAGCAGTTTTGGCCCGGAGACCCAGTACTTC